This T cell receptor (beta chain) is drawn from a study of cytomegalovirus exposure and HLA in healthy donors. Whole-study results and caveats: While the bulk of TCR sequences proved rare, some public TCRs turned up in many donors. Beyond CMV serostatus, there was no information to go on about immune exposure. Sequencing likely caused a cluster of highly shared sequence variants.

The PCR made use of 60 Vbeta and 13 Jbeta primers. Methods used by the authors: Later, 75 million to 100 million unique TCR beta chains were counted in an analysis, and about 10 million of them were shared. The protocol was immunoSEQ multiplex PCR, while the TCRdb copy is restricted to in-frame clones and leaves out a portion. V and J calls and clone size follow that table, whereas D and trimming were derived from the DNA. The repertoire holds approximately 200,000 clones, with approximately 75% as singletons. Points on this clone: Its antigen is unidentified.

This sequence originates from a young man in good health and CMV-seropositive. The sample taken for sequencing was PBMCs.

The CDR3 DNA follows: TGTGCCAGCAGCTTAGCCGGCAGGGGACTGAACACTGAAGCTTTCTTT. This codes for CASSLAGRGLNTEAFF. The chain uses TRBV7-9 and TRBJ1-1; D might be TRBD1 (6 bases). Germline values: CDR1 SEHNR, CDR2 FQNEAQ (reference sequence). Trimming stripped 0 bases from V and 0 bases from J, with 11 bases between. The CDR3 sequence is 16 residues long.